These 2 T cell receptor beta chains came from one sample sequenced in a study of regulatory T cells in long-lasting Graves disease (dated by TCRdb to 2020 to 2022). Read against the paper, the sample's time point label means: newly diagnosed GD, antithyroid drugs for less than 3 months. For both TCR sequencing and RNA sequencing, RNA was extracted from PBMCs in TRIzol. Library preparation used multiplex PCR. This sample was sequenced with an Illumina HiSeq 4000. iRepertoire HTBI primers and Arm-PCR amplification of CDR3 regions were used to construct TCR beta libraries. Clones were called with MiXCR by TCRdb after fastp trimmed the public reads at Q25, and only in-frame beta chains were retained. Merged by CDR3 protein, the rows form single entries marked with the most common genes and DNA. The sample table records some 340,000 distinct CDR3 sequences; 12% of these occur just once. The ten largest clones represent approximately 17% of the sample.

This sample also appeared in a second study, on T cells in Graves' hyperthyroidism and ophthalmopathy.

The sample here was peripheral blood mononuclear cells (PBMCs), taken at new diagnosis, from a patient treated with antithyroid drugs. These receptors were obtained from a woman aged 18 to 35 with Graves disease. Donor details come from another sample of the same person, matched by shared clones.

About this clonotype itself: An end of the junction does not agree with germline; a read error may underlie this. The rearrangement uses TRBV5-1 and TRBJ2-6; 9 bases fit TRBD1. Per germline, CDR1 SGHRS and CDR2 YFSETQ. The CDR3 runs 17 residues. CDR3 protein: CGSSFGQGSSGANVLTF. The CDR3 bases are TGCGGCAGCAGCTTTGGACAGGGGAGCTCTGGGGCCAACGTCCTGACTTTC.

The V gene is TRBV7-9, the J gene TRBJ2-1; D is perhaps TRBD2 (5 bases). The CDR3 length is 12 residues. The germline gives CDR1 SEHNR, CDR2 FQNEAQ (reference sequence). V lost 3 bases, J lost 13 bases, and 13 bases lay in between. The CDR3 region has the DNA TGTGCCAGCAGCTTGGTCTCTCTAGCCCAGTTCTTC. Translated, it gives CASSLVSLAQFF.